The rows below give T cell receptor beta chains drawn from one sample of a study of identical twins. TCRdb independently ran MiXCR on the 5' RACE reads; one entry per CDR3 protein. Here the sample spans 500,000 to 550,000 distinct CDR3 sequences, about 20% being singletons. The data also belong to a second study, concerning T cells expressing NK-cell markers.

Sequenced sample: CD4+ T cells sorted from blood. Every receptor here comes from a woman under 30 in good health. Both conserved end residues are part of each CDR3. A D gene is named only where the DNA matches it firmly. Size tells how often a clone was seen (once, few, many) or the class of an expanded clone, and some rows leave it out.

CDR3 | DNA | V | size | D | J
CASSLGVRELFF | TGTGCCAGCAGTTTAGGCGTGCGGGAGCTGTTTTTT | TRBV12-3/TRBV12-4 | NA | NA | TRBJ2-2
CSARRGGSGANVLTF | TGCAGTGCTAGAAGGGGGGGTTCTGGGGCCAACGTCCTGACTTTC | TRBV20-1 | NA | NA | TRBJ2-6
CASSRNELGQAETQYF | TGTGCCAGCAGCCGAAACGAACTGGGACAGGCCGAGACCCAGTACTTC | TRBV7-9 | NA | TRBD1 | TRBJ2-5
CASSPQDYSTGEQFF | TGTGCCAGCAGCCCTCAGGACTACAGCACGGGTGAGCAGTTCTTC | TRBV3-1 | NA | NA | TRBJ2-1
CASTLPGATDTQYF | TGTGCCAGCACCCTCCCGGGGGCGACAGATACGCAGTATTTT | TRBV5-6 | many | NA | TRBJ2-3
CASSVRQNTYEQYF | TGTGCCAGCAGCGTAAGACAGAACACCTACGAGCAGTACTTC | TRBV9 | few | NA | TRBJ2-7
CAISESASGANVLTF | TGTGCCATCAGTGAGTCGGCCTCTGGGGCCAACGTCCTGACTTTC | TRBV10-3 | few | NA | TRBJ2-6
CSVVRTVPPFSYEQYF | TGCAGCGTTGTGCGGACCGTGCCGCCTTTCTCCTACGAGCAGTACTTC | TRBV29-1 | NA | NA | TRBJ2-7
CAITAIPGAGDTQYF | TGTGCCATCACCGCCATCCCCGGGGCGGGAGATACGCAGTATTTT | TRBV10-3 | few | NA | TRBJ2-3
CSAREGTSGSYSTDTQYF | TGCAGTGCTAGAGAGGGGACTAGCGGGTCTTATAGCACAGATACGCAGTATTTT | TRBV20-1 | few | TRBD2 | TRBJ2-3
CSARDHRGYNEQFF | TGCAGTGCTAGAGATCACCGGGGGTATAATGAGCAGTTCTTC | TRBV20-1 | many | NA | TRBJ2-1
CSARGERTEAFF | TGCAGTGCTAGGGGAGAAAGGACTGAAGCTTTCTTT | TRBV20-1 | NA | NA | TRBJ1-1
CASNDRGDQPQHF | TGTGCCAGCAACGACAGGGGAGATCAGCCCCAGCATTTT | TRBV7-2 | few | TRBD1 | TRBJ1-5